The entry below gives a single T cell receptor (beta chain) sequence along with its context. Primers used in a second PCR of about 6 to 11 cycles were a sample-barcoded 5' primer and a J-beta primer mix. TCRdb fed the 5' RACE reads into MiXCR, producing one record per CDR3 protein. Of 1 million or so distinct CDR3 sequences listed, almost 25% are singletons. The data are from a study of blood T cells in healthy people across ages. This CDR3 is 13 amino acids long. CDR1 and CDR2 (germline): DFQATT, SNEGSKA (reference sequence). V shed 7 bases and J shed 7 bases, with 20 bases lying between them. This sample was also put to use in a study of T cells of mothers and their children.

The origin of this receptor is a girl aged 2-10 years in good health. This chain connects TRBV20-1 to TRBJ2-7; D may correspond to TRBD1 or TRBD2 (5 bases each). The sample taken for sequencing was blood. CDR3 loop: CSVTGTRPREQYF. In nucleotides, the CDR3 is TGCAGTGTTACCGGGACGAGGCCTAGAGAGCAGTACTTC.